This TCR beta chain comes out of a study of T cell responses to AZD1222 COVID-19 vaccine. Study conclusions and caveats: Baseline serology detected seropositivity in only a handful of AZD1222 recipients.

The assay was immunoSEQ multiplex PCR, and TCRdb's table has in-frame clones only and misses some. The data show approximately 120,000 clones, with around 90% seen just once and approximately 7.6% held by the top ten. Concerning this clone: Antigen: not known.

The CDR3 contains 17 residues. Germline trimming cut 1 base from V and 0 bases from J; bases unmatched to any gene: 4. Germline CDR1 and CDR2: SGHRS and YFSETQ. V usage is TRBV5-1 and J usage is TRBJ2-2; 9 bases align to TRBD2. The source was peripheral blood, collected on day 0 of AZD1222 vaccination. The sequence came from an adult in good health. The CDR3 DNA reads TGCGCCAGCAGCTTGATGACTAGCGGATCGAACACCGGGGAGCTGTTTTTT. Its protein is CASSLMTSGSNTGELFF.